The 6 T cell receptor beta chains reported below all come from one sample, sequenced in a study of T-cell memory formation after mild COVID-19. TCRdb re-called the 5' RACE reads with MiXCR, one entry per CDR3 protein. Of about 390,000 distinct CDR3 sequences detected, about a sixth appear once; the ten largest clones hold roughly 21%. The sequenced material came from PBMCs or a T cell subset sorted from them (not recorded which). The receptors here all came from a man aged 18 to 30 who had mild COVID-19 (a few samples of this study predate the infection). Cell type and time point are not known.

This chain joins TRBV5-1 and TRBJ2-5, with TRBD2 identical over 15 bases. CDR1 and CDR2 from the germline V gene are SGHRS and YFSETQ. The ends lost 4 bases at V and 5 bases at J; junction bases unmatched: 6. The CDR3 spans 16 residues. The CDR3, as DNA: TGCGCCAGCAGCGGCGGGACTAGCGGGGGGTTGGAGACCCAGTACTTC. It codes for CASSGGTSGGLETQYF.

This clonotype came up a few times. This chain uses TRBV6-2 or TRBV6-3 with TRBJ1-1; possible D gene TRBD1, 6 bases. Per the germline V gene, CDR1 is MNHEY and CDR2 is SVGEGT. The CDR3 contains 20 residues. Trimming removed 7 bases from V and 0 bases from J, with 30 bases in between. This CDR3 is CASTILSLRGSMGVNTEAFF. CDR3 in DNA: TGTGCCAGCACCATCTTGTCGCTGAGGGGGTCGATGGGGGTGAACACTGAAGCTTTCTTT.

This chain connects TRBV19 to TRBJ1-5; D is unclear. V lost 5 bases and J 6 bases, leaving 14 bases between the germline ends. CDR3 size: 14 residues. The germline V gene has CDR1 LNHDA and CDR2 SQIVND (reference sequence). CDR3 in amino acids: CASSYSGVFQPQHF. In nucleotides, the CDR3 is TGTGCCAGTAGTTACTCCGGGGTATTTCAGCCCCAGCATTTT. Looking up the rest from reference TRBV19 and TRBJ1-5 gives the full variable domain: DGGITQSPKYLFRKEGQNVTLSCEQNLNHDAMYWYRQDPGQGLRLIYYSQIVNDFQKGDIAEGYSVSREKKESFPLTVTSAQKNPTAFYLCASSYSGVFQPQHFGDGTRLSIL.

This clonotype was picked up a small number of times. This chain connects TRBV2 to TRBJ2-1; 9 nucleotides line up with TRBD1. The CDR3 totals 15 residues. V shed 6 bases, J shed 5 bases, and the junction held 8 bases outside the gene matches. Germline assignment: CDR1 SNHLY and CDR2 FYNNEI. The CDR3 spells CASRPRDRAHNEQFF. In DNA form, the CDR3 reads TGTGCCAGCAGACCCCGGGACAGGGCACACAATGAGCAGTTCTTC.

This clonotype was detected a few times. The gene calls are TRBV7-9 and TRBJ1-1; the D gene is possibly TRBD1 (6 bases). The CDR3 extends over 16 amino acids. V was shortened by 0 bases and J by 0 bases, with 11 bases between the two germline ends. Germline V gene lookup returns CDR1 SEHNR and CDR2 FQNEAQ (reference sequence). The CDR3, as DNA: TGTGCCAGCAGCTTAGCGGCAGGGGCTATGAACACTGAAGCTTTCTTT. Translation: CASSLAAGAMNTEAFF.

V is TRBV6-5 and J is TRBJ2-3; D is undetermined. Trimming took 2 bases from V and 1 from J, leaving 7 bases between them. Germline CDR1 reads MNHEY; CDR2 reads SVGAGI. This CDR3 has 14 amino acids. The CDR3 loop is CASSYDWGTDTQYF. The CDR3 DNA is TGTGCCAGCAGTTACGATTGGGGCACAGATACGCAGTATTTT.